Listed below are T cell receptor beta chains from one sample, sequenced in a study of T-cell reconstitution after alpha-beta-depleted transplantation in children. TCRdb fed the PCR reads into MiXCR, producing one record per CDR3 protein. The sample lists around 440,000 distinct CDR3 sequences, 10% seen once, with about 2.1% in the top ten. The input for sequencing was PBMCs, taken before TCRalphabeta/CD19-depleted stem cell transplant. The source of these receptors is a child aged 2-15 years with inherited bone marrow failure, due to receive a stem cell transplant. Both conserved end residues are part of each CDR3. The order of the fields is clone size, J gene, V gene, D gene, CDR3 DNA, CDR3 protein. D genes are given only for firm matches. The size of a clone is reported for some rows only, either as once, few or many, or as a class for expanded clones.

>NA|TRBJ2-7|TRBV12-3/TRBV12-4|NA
TGTGCCAGCAGTTCGTGGGACCCCAGCTCCTACGAGCAGTACTTC
CASSSWDPSSYEQYF
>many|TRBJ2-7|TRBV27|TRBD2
TGTGCCAGCAGCACTAGCGGATTCTACGAGCAGTACTTC
CASSTSGFYEQYF
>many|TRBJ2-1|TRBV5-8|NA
TGTGCCAGCAGCTTTTTTGGCGGGAACCACAATGAGCAGTTCTTC
CASSFFGGNHNEQFF
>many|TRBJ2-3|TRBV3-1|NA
TGTGCCAGCAGCCAAGATGAAGGGGACCTTTGGTATTTT
CASSQDEGDLWYF
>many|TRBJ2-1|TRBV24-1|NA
TGTGCCACCAGTGATCCACATTCACAGGGAGAGTTCTTC
CATSDPHSQGEFF
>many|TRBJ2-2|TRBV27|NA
TGTGCCAGCAGTTTATTAACGAACACCGGGGAGCTGTTTTTT
CASSLLTNTGELFF
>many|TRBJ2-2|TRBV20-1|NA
TGCAGTGCTAGAGATTGGTGGCCGAACACCGGGGAGCTGTTTTTT
CSARDWWPNTGELFF
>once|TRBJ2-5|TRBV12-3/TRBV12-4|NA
TGTGCCAGCAGTTCCTTAATTCGCGCGCCAGGAAAAAATGGGGAGACCCAGTACTTC
CASSSLIRAPGKNGETQYF
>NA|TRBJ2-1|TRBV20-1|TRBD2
TGCAGTCGACTAGCGGGAGTTTCCTACAATGAGCAGTTCTTC
CSRLAGVSYNEQFF
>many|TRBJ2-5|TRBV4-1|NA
TGCGCCAGCAGCCAAGATAAGCGGCAGGGGTTCGAGACCCAGTACTTC
CASSQDKRQGFETQYF
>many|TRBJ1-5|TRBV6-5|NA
TGTGCCAGCAGTTACTCCGGGGCAAGCAATCAGCCCCAGCATTTT
CASSYSGASNQPQHF
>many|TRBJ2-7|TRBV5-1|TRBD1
TGCGCCAGCAGCTTGGCTGCAGGGGGTAGCATGAACGAGCAGTACTTC
CASSLAAGGSMNEQYF
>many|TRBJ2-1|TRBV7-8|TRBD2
TGTGCCAGCAGCTACCACCCAGAGGGACTAGCGGGAGCCTCTGAGCAGTTCTTC
CASSYHPEGLAGASEQFF
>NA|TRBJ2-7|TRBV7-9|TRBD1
TGTGCCAGCAGCTCGCCGACAGGGGCAGACGAGCAGTACTTC
CASSSPTGADEQYF
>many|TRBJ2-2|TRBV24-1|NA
TGTGCCACCAGTGATTTTGTCACCGGGGAGCTGTTTTTT
CATSDFVTGELFF
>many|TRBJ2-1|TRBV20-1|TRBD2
TGCAGTGCTAGAGTGGGACTAGCGGGAGTCGAGATCTTC
CSARVGLAGVEIF
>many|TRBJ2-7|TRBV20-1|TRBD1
TGCAGTGCTCGACAGGGGGCGAGCTCCTACGAGCAGTACTTC
CSARQGASSYEQYF
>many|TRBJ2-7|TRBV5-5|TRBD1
TGTGCCAGCAGCATTCGGGACAGGACCTCCTACGAGCAGTACTTC
CASSIRDRTSYEQYF
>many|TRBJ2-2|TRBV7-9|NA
TGTGCCAGCAGCTCGGACTTCGGGGAGCTGTTTTTT
CASSSDFGELFF
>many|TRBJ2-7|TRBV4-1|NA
TGCGCCAGCAGCCAAGATGACAGCCCTTCCTACGAGCAGTACTTC
CASSQDDSPSYEQYF
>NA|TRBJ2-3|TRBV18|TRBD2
TGTGCCAGCTCACCAAGTCTTAGCGGGAGAAGTGATACGCAGTATTTT
CASSPSLSGRSDTQYF
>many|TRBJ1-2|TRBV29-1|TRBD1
TGCAGCACCTCAACGGGACAGGCCTATGGCTACACCTTC
CSTSTGQAYGYTF
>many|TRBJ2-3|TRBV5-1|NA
TGCGCCAGCAGCTCCACACCTCCGGGCACAGATACGCAGTATTTT
CASSSTPPGTDTQYF
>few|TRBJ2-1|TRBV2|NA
TGTGCCAGCAGGGACGTTAGCTCCTACAATGAGCAGTTCTTC
CASRDVSSYNEQFF
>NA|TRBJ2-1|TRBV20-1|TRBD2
TGCAGTGGTGTCCTTATTGAAGGACTAGCGGGAGGGTTAACCTACAATGAGCAGTTCTTC
CSGVLIEGLAGGLTYNEQFF
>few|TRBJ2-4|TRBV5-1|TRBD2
TGCGCCAGCAGCTTACTAGCGGGAGCCAAAAACATTCAGTACTTC
CASSLLAGAKNIQYF
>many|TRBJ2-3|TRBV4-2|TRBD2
TGTGCCAGCAGCCATACTAGCGGGATCCCAGATACGCAGTATTTT
CASSHTSGIPDTQYF
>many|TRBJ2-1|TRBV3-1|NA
TGTGCCAGCAGCCAAGTGCCGGCTTCCTACAATGAGCAGTTCTTC
CASSQVPASYNEQFF
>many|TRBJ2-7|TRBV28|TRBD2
TGTGCCAGCAGTTTAGGGCGACTAGCGGGAACCTACGAGCAGTACTTC
CASSLGRLAGTYEQYF